Below are 26 T cell receptor beta chains sequenced from a single sample in a study of CD8 T cells in ankylosing spondylitis. MiXCR, applied by TCRdb to the 5' RACE reads, yields one record per CDR3 protein. This sample has about 250,000 distinct CDR3 sequences, with about 24% found just once. Sample: blood, either unsorted or a sorted T cell fraction (not recorded which). Receptors originate from a male donor with ankylosing spondylitis or in good health (not recorded which).

This clonotype has at least ten counts. The chain is built from TRBV12-3 or TRBV12-4 and TRBJ2-5, with D possibly matching TRBD1 (6 bases). V lost 2 bases and J 1 base, leaving 14 bases between the germline ends. The CDR3 covers 16 residues. CDR3 in DNA: TGTGCCAGCAGTTTATCAGGGGCGCCAATCCAAGAGACCCAGTACTTC. This encodes CASSLSGAPIQETQYF.

The sample holds many counts of this clonotype. The chain recombines TRBV20-1 with TRBJ1-1, with D unresolved. Germline-derived CDR1 and CDR2 are DFQATT and SNEGSKA (reference sequence). Between the trimmed V and J ends, which lost 5 bases and 1 base, there was a span of 5 bases. The CDR3 has 11 residues. In DNA, the CDR3 is TGCAGTGCTCCGCAGAACACTGAAGCTTTCTTT. Its translation: CSAPQNTEAFF.

The chain is built from TRBV7-9 and TRBJ2-7; D is unclear. Trimming cost V 5 bases and J 2 bases, with 10 bases left between them. This CDR3 has 13 residues. From germline, CDR1 is SEHNR and CDR2 FQNEAQ (reference sequence). CDR3 sequence: CASSHRSTYEQYF. The CDR3 DNA sequence: TGTGCCAGCAGCCACCGGAGCACCTACGAGCAGTACTTC.

The chain joins TRBV6-5 to TRBJ2-5; 7 nucleotides align to TRBD2. CDR1 is MNHEY and CDR2 is SVGAGI in the germline V gene. With 6 bases clipped from V and 7 bases from J, the junction kept 14 bases outside the gene matches. The length of the CDR3 is 15 residues. CDR3 residues: CASSHPSGRVGTQYF. The CDR3 bases are TGTGCCAGCAGCCACCCGAGTGGGAGGGTCGGGACCCAGTACTTC.

This chain links TRBV20-1 with TRBJ2-3; no definite D call. V was clipped by 6 bases and J by 6 bases, with 7 bases between them. The CDR3 contains 10 residues. Germline V gene lookup returns CDR1 DFQATT and CDR2 SNEGSKA (reference sequence). Here the CDR3 reads CSAALDTQYF. In nucleotides, the CDR3 is TGCAGTGCCGCCTTGGATACGCAGTATTTT.

There are many counts of this clonotype. The chain is built from TRBV6-5 and TRBJ1-5; possibly TRBD1 for D (5 bases). The CDR3 spans 14 residues. Germline V gene lookup returns CDR1 MNHEY and CDR2 SVGAGI. V was cut by 2 bases and J by 7 bases, with 12 bases left in between. The CDR3 DNA reads as TGTGCCAGCAGTTACGCTGTTCGGGGCCAGCCCCAGCATTTT. This encodes CASSYAVRGQPQHF.

This clonotype was seen only a few times. The chain employs TRBV20-1 and TRBJ2-1; 8 nucleotides match TRBD2. CDR1 and CDR2 from the germline V gene are DFQATT and SNEGSKA (reference sequence). The CDR3 is made up of 14 amino acids. V was pared by 6 bases and J by 9 bases, with 13 bases of the junction left unmatched. The CDR3 DNA is TGCAGTGCCCCCCAGGGACTAGTGTGGGGTGAGCAGTTCTTC. Translated, it gives CSAPQGLVWGEQFF.

This clonotype has a count of ten or more. The chain is built from TRBV29-1 and TRBJ2-1; either TRBD1 or TRBD2 may supply D (7 bases each). CDR1 SQVTM and CDR2 ANQGSEA come from the germline V gene. There are 15 residues in the CDR3. Between the trimmed V and J ends, which lost 6 bases and 2 bases, there was a span of 17 bases. CDR3: CSVATQGGAYNEQFF. Written as DNA, the CDR3 is TGCAGCGTAGCTACCCAGGGGGGGGCCTACAATGAGCAGTTCTTC.

This clonotype was seen at least ten times. The chain employs TRBV6-1 and TRBJ1-1, with a tentative D call TRBD1 (5 bases). Trimming stripped 6 bases from V and 1 base from J, with 18 bases between. The CDR3 extends over 16 amino acids. Germline V gene lookup returns CDR1 MNHNS and CDR2 SASEGT. CDR3 nucleotide sequence: TGTGCCAGCAGGCCCAGAGTCATGGGGACGAACACTGAAGCTTTCTTT. Translated, it gives CASRPRVMGTNTEAFF.

The rearrangement links TRBV10-3 to TRBJ2-3; 10 bases map to TRBD2. The CDR3 is made up of 15 amino acids. Germline V gives CDR1 ENHRY, CDR2 SYGVKD. The ends lost 3 bases at V and 6 bases at J; junction bases unmatched: 6. The CDR3 loop reads CAISDPLAGRDTQYF. DNA of the CDR3: TGTGCCATCAGTGATCCACTAGCGGGGAGGGATACGCAGTATTTT.

There are many counts of this clonotype. This rearrangement joins TRBV3-1 to TRBJ1-5, with 12 bases that match TRBD1. CDR1 and CDR2 (germline): LGHDT, YNNKEL (reference sequence). The CDR3 length is 16 residues. V shed 0 bases, J shed 7 bases, and the junction held 4 bases outside the gene matches. The CDR3 region is CASSQDPGTGGQPQHF. The CDR3 nucleotides read TGTGCCAGCAGCCAAGACCCCGGGACAGGGGGCCAGCCCCAGCATTTT. The full variable domain, completed using reference TRBV3-1 and TRBJ1-5, is DTAVSQTPKYLVTQMGNDKSIKCEQNLGHDTMYWYKQDSKKFLKIMFSYNNKELIINETVPNRFSPKSPDKAHLNLHINSLELGDSAVYFCASSQDPGTGGQPQHFGDGTRLSIL.

The V gene is TRBV20-1, the J gene TRBJ1-5; tentatively, D is TRBD1 (5 bases). The CDR3 runs 14 residues. In germline, CDR1 is DFQATT, CDR2 SNEGSKA (reference sequence). Trimming took off 3 bases at V and 2 bases at J, with 11 bases between the two ends. Written as DNA, the CDR3 is TGCAGTGCTAGGAGGGGCGGGGGCAATCAGCCCCAGCATTTT. Translation: CSARRGGGNQPQHF.

This clonotype was seen at least ten times. This chain links TRBV20-1 with TRBJ2-7; perhaps TRBD2 as D (5 bases). Trimming cost V 3 bases and J 2 bases, with 11 bases left between them. The CDR3 totals 13 residues. Germline loops: CDR1 DFQATT, CDR2 SNEGSKA (reference sequence). CDR3 sequence reads: CSASSGSTYEQYF. In DNA, the CDR3 is TGCAGTGCTAGTTCGGGATCAACCTACGAGCAGTACTTC.

This clonotype was seen repeatedly, ten times or more. The V call is TRBV12-3 or TRBV12-4, the J call TRBJ1-6; TRBD1 aligns across 7 bases. Trimming took 6 bases from V and 0 from J; bases not matched to a gene: 5. The CDR3 extends over 16 amino acids. Here the CDR3 DNA reads TGTGCCAGCAGGAAGACAGGGATCTCCTATAATTCACCCCTCCACTTT. It codes for CASRKTGISYNSPLHF.

This clonotype has a handful of counts. The V gene is TRBV6-1, the J gene TRBJ2-3; the D is unclear. The CDR3 runs to 14 residues. With 7 bases removed from V and 2 bases from J, the gap between germline ends came to 13 bases. Germline values: CDR1 MNHNS, CDR2 SASEGT. The CDR3 DNA is TGTGCCAGCACGGTGGGCTCTGCCACAGATACGCAGTATTTT. It translates to CASTVGSATDTQYF.

This rearrangement joins TRBV4-1 to TRBJ1-6, with D uncertain. The CDR3 has 11 residues. Germline loops: CDR1 MGHRA, CDR2 YSYEKL. The V gene lost 0 bases and the J gene lost 14 bases, with 5 bases spanning the gap. The CDR3 DNA sequence: TGCGCCAGCAGCCAAGATATCGCCCTCCACTTT. Protein sequence: CASSQDIALHF.

This clonotype was found many times. V is TRBV29-1 and J is TRBJ2-5; 8 bases align to TRBD1. CDR1 is SQVTM and CDR2 is ANQGSEA in the germline V gene. This CDR3 spans 13 amino acids. Germline trimming cut 4 bases from V and 5 bases from J; bases unmatched to any gene: 6. CDR3 loop: CSVGTGSAETQYF. The DNA for the CDR3 is TGCAGCGTTGGGACAGGGAGTGCGGAGACCCAGTACTTC.

This clonotype was observed at least ten times. The rearrangement uses TRBV25-1 and TRBJ2-5; D unresolved. The CDR3 length is 11 residues. Germline V lookup: CDR1 MGHDK, CDR2 SYGVNS. V lost 4 bases to trimming and J lost 4 bases, with 4 bases between them. The CDR3, as DNA: TGTGCCAGCAGTGGTAGAGAGACCCAGTACTTC. Amino acids: CASSGRETQYF.

The V and J genes are TRBV29-1 and TRBJ2-5; D is undetermined. This CDR3 spans 13 amino acids. The germline gives CDR1 SQVTM, CDR2 ANQGSEA. The V and J ends lost 6 bases and 4 bases respectively, with 15 bases between them. The CDR3 spells CSVPRAGIETQYF. The CDR3 nucleotides are TGCAGCGTCCCTCGGGCCGGCATAGAGACCCAGTACTTC.

This clonotype was detected ten times or more. The chain combines TRBV12-3 or TRBV12-4 with TRBJ1-5; 7 bases align to TRBD1. The junction had 5 bases not matched to a gene; V was cut back by 6 bases and J by 3 bases. The CDR3 runs to 14 residues. The CDR3: CASRVTGTNQPQHF. The CDR3 DNA follows: TGTGCCAGCAGGGTGACAGGGACCAATCAGCCCCAGCATTTT.

V is TRBV18 and J is TRBJ1-1; TRBD1 is a possible D gene (5 bases). The CDR3 is 13 residues long. V dropped 5 bases and J dropped 2 bases, with 9 bases sitting between them. Germline values: CDR1 KGHSH, CDR2 LQKENI. The CDR3 coding sequence is TGTGCCAGCTCAAGGGACGCCAACACTGAAGCTTTCTTT. Residues: CASSRDANTEAFF.

In its sample, this clonotype was seen a few times. V usage is TRBV12-3 or TRBV12-4 and J usage is TRBJ2-3; perhaps TRBD2 as D (6 bases). The V end was cut by 6 bases, the J end by 2 bases, with 9 bases between. CDR3 size: 13 residues. This CDR3 is CASSPDYTDTQYF. The CDR3 nucleotides are TGTGCCAGCAGCCCGGACTACACAGATACGCAGTATTTT.

V usage is TRBV20-1 and J usage is TRBJ2-6; D ambiguous. The CDR3 loop spans 14 amino acids. Trimming stripped 5 bases from V and 2 bases from J, with 10 bases between. Germline V gives CDR1 DFQATT, CDR2 SNEGSKA (reference sequence). The CDR3 bases are TGCAGTGCTCCCGATAGGGCTGGGGCCAACGTCCTGACTTTC. The encoded protein is CSAPDRAGANVLTF.

This clonotype was observed at least ten times. V and J are TRBV20-1 and TRBJ2-7; TRBD1 or TRBD2 may be the D gene (6 bases each). Germline CDR1 and CDR2: DFQATT and SNEGSKA (reference sequence). CDR3 size: 15 residues. V dropped 5 bases and J dropped 0 bases, with 17 bases sitting between them. CDR3 in amino acids: CSAGGLPRGSYEQYF. CDR3 nucleotides: TGCAGTGCTGGGGGGCTCCCCAGAGGCTCCTACGAGCAGTACTTC.

The genes are TRBV25-1 and TRBJ1-2, with no clear D. V gave up 3 bases and J gave up 3 bases, with 11 bases separating them. This CDR3 is 14 amino acids long. The germline gives CDR1 MGHDK, CDR2 SYGVNS. The CDR3 nucleotides read TGTGCCAGCAGTGAGCCAGGAGAAGACTATGGCTACACCTTC. This codes for CASSEPGEDYGYTF.

Many counts were recorded for this clonotype. The V call is TRBV12-3 or TRBV12-4, the J call TRBJ2-1, with D tentatively TRBD1 or TRBD2 (6 bases each). Trimming removed 5 bases from V and 5 bases from J, with 16 bases in between. CDR3 length: 15 residues. CDR3 region: CASSPGAPSDNEQFF. The DNA for the CDR3 is TGTGCCAGCAGTCCGGGGGCCCCGTCCGACAATGAGCAGTTCTTC.